This is a list of T cell receptor beta chains from one sample in a study of blood T cell repertoires in COVID-19. Sequencing used immunoSEQ multiplex PCR; TCRdb keeps in-frame clones, though not all of them. In the table there are 120,000 or so clones, roughly four fifths of which are singletons. Sequenced sample: peripheral blood. Every receptor here comes from a human donor in a cohort sampled during active COVID-19. Each CDR3 is given with its conserved first and last residue. The D gene is left open where the match is weak. Expanded clones get a size class; other rows say once, few or many, or leave the size out.

cdr3_aa cdr3_nt clone_size j_call v_call d_call
CASRIGTGGPYEQYF TGTGCCAGCAGGATAGGGACAGGGGGGCCCTACGAGCAGTACTTC NA TRBJ2-7 TRBV28 TRBD1
CASSSEISGTGNSPLHF TGTGCCAGCTCATCTGAAATTTCCGGGACAGGAAATTCACCCCTCCACTTT NA TRBJ1-6 TRBV18 TRBD1
CASSQEQGANYGYTF TGTGCCAGCAGCCAAGAACAGGGGGCGAACTATGGCTACACCTTC NA TRBJ1-2 TRBV4-2 TRBD1
CASSKLAGGLNEQFF TGTGCCAGCAGTAAACTAGCGGGGGGCCTCAATGAGCAGTTCTTC NA TRBJ2-1 TRBV6-5 TRBD2
CASSPGTAQETQYF TGTGCCAGCAGCCCGGGGACAGCACAAGAGACCCAGTACTTC NA TRBJ2-5 TRBV14 TRBD1
CAITSTIGDTGELFF TGTGCCATCACCTCTACCATCGGGGACACCGGGGAGCTGTTTTTT NA TRBJ2-2 TRBV10-3 NA
CASEPGQRYGYTF TGTGCCAGCGAACCGGGACAGAGATATGGCTACACCTTC NA TRBJ1-2 TRBV7-2 TRBD1
CSASPGLSISREQFF TGCAGTGCTAGTCCGGGACTCAGTATTAGTCGTGAGCAGTTCTTC NA TRBJ2-1 TRBV20-1 NA
CATGGRYLTDTEAFF TGTGCCACCGGGGGGAGGTACCTCACTGACACTGAAGCTTTCTTT NA TRBJ1-1 TRBV15 NA
CASSLGSSGGVTDTQYF TGCGCCAGCAGCTTGGGTTCTAGCGGGGGGGTGACAGATACGCAGTATTTT NA TRBJ2-3 TRBV5-1 TRBD2
CASSVGQGYSPLHF TGTGCCAGCAGCGTAGGGCAGGGTTATTCACCCCTCCACTTT NA TRBJ1-6 TRBV9 NA
CASSLGQGSGETQYF TGCGCCAGCAGCTTAGGACAGGGGAGTGGAGAGACCCAGTACTTC NA TRBJ2-5 TRBV5-1 TRBD1
CASSLPGPYNEQFF TGTGCCAGCAGCTTACCAGGTCCCTACAATGAGCAGTTCTTC NA TRBJ2-1 TRBV7-8 NA
CATGDSPQETQYF TGTGCCACCGGGGACAGTCCCCAAGAGACCCAGTACTTC NA TRBJ2-5 TRBV10-3 TRBD1
CASSVLGQETQYF TGTGCCAGCAGCGTACTAGGCCAAGAGACCCAGTACTTC NA TRBJ2-5 TRBV6-6 NA
CASRDQGVPAGGTGELFF TGCGCCAGCAGGGATCAGGGGGTGCCGGCAGGGGGAACCGGGGAGCTGTTTTTT once TRBJ2-2 TRBV4-1 TRBD1
CASSLTLAGGDEQFF TGTGCCAGCAGCTTAACCTTAGCGGGGGGTGATGAGCAGTTCTTC NA TRBJ2-1 TRBV7-2 TRBD2
CSASARALNEQFF TGCAGTGCTAGTGCCAGGGCCCTAAATGAGCAGTTCTTC NA TRBJ2-1 TRBV20-1 NA
CASGYGGASDTQYF TGTGCCAGCGGATACGGGGGGGCTTCCGATACGCAGTATTTT NA TRBJ2-3 TRBV2 TRBD2
CASTTGGTEAFF TGTGCCAGCACCACAGGGGGGACTGAAGCTTTCTTT few TRBJ1-1 TRBV6-6 TRBD1
CASSEHSNQPQHF TGTGCCAGCAGTGAGCACTCGAATCAGCCCCAGCATTTT NA TRBJ1-5 TRBV6-1 NA
CASSLGLAGGQETQYF TGTGCCAGCAGCCTGGGACTAGCGGGGGGGCAAGAGACCCAGTACTTC NA TRBJ2-5 TRBV11-2 TRBD2
CASSQGLGPDTQYF TGCGCCAGCAGCCAAGGGCTGGGGCCAGATACGCAGTATTTT NA TRBJ2-3 TRBV4-1 NA
CSVDGNTEAFF TGCAGCGTTGACGGGAACACTGAAGCTTTCTTT few TRBJ1-1 TRBV29-1 NA
CASSHRTESSYEQYF TGTGCCAGCAGCCATAGGACAGAGAGCTCCTACGAGCAGTACTTC NA TRBJ2-7 TRBV3-1/TRBV3-2 NA
CASSLAAGSEAFF TGCGCCAGCAGCTTGGCAGCAGGGTCAGAAGCTTTCTTT NA TRBJ1-1 TRBV5-1 NA
CATSTGGGTQYF TGTGCCACCAGCACCGGGGGGGGTACGCAGTATTTT once TRBJ2-3 TRBV15 TRBD2
CASVAGGRQETQYF TGTGCCAGCGTAGCGGGGGGGCGACAAGAGACCCAGTACTTC NA TRBJ2-5 TRBV2 TRBD2
CASSLDRAGNTIYF TGTGCCAGCAGCTTAGACAGGGCTGGAAACACCATATATTTT NA TRBJ1-3 TRBV11-2 NA